Given below is one T cell receptor (beta chain) in context. At the DNA level, this CDR3 is encoded by other sequences in the same sample as well. This table comes from immunoSEQ multiplex PCR, and its TCRdb copy is limited to in-frame clones, with some not included. The table includes 300,000 to 400,000 clones, 88% detected once. This entry comes from a study of blood T cell repertoires in COVID-19. On the study more broadly: T cells, B-cell-depleted T cells, or PBMCs supplied cDNA or gDNA.

The germline V gene has CDR1 SGHTA and CDR2 FQGNSA. This CDR3 has 13 amino acids. V lost 5 bases, J lost 5 bases, and 12 bases lay in between. What was sequenced was PBMCs or T cells enriched from blood (not recorded which). The chain uses TRBV7-2 and TRBJ2-5; possibly TRBD2 for D (6 bases). The TCR was taken from a woman aged 30 to 39 with acute COVID-19. CDR3 loop: CASSPGLRETQYF. CDR3 in DNA: TGTGCCAGCAGCCCGGGACTTAGGGAGACCCAGTACTTC.